The T cell receptor (beta chain) under discussion was sequenced for a study of vaccination effects on CD4 cells after COVID-19. Overall study context: From a couple of convalescent patients, samples were taken 16 days and one week before vaccination.

TCRdb's copy holds only in-frame clones and misses some; the assay was immunoSEQ multiplex PCR. The data hold some 24,000 clones, with more than 70% observed a single time. Antigen-specific CD4+ T cells were first expanded with viral peptide pools by the ViraFEST assay and only then sequenced. Culture lasted around eleven days before CD4+ T cell isolation. This person caught SARS-CoV-2 sometime from March to December 2020, and PCR testing confirmed the infection. Days 3 and 7 were when half the medium was replaced with IL-2 medium. This CDR3 has 14 amino acids. In germline, CDR1 is SNHLY, CDR2 FYNNEI. The germline V and J ends were trimmed by 2 bases and 10 bases, with 14 bases remaining between them. Study observations and caveats: At late timepoints after vaccination, vaccine- and infection-induced clones shrank markedly. Early post-infection timepoints were absent, and convalescent patients were few.

A note on this clone: Its antigen is undetermined.

This clonotype was obtained from a human donor who had a prior SARS-CoV-2 infection. This chain joins TRBV2 and TRBJ1-4; D uncertain. This specimen was CD4+ T cells from PBMCs cultured with SARS-CoV-2 spike peptides, taken before COVID-19 vaccination. CDR3 sequence: CASSELGGFGKLFF. CDR3 DNA sequence: TGTGCCAGCAGTGAATTGGGAGGTTTCGGAAAACTGTTTTTT.